The clone carrying this T cell receptor beta chain was observed a single time. Its antigen is not identified. These data come from a study of siplizumab effects on memory and regulatory T cells. Regarding the study as a whole: The naive T cell population seemed more diverse than memory cells and seemed a major contributor to the alloresponse.

Libraries were prepared by immunoSEQ multiplex PCR; TCRdb keeps only in-frame clonotypes and omits some of them. This sample yields around 61,000 clones, of which less than 98% are seen a single time; 1.1% belongs to the top ten. Trimming stripped 3 bases from V and 2 bases from J, with 8 bases between. The germline V gene has CDR1 MNHNS and CDR2 SASEGT. There are 13 residues in the CDR3. The sequenced sample consisted of naive CD8+ T cells sorted from blood. This TCR came from a human donor in good health. The chain combines TRBV6-1 with TRBJ2-7, with D unresolved. CDR3 DNA: TGTGCCAGCAGTGAGGCGTACCCCTACGAGCAGTACTTC. This sequence encodes CASSEAYPYEQYF.